This passage covers 9 T cell receptor beta chains from one sample sequenced in a study of blood T cells in healthy people across ages. Primed by a sample-barcoded 5' primer and a J-beta primer mix, a second PCR proceeded for roughly 6 to 12 cycles. In TCRdb, the 5' RACE reads were re-called with MiXCR into one record per CDR3 protein. In the table there are 1.5 million to 2 million distinct CDR3 sequences, 28% of which are singletons. The sample comprised blood. The receptors were gathered from a woman younger than 45 in good health.

This clonotype has only a few counts. The genes are TRBV6-6 and TRBJ2-3, with 9 nucleotides matching TRBD2. Losses at the gene ends were 6 bases for V and 3 bases for J; bases not matched to a gene: 4. CDR1 and CDR2 from the germline V gene are MNHNY and SVGAGI (reference sequence). CDR3 length equals 14 residues. The CDR3 DNA follows: TGTGCCAGCAGGACGACTAGCGGAACAGATACGCAGTATTTT. Encoded protein: CASRTTSGTDTQYF.

A word on this clonotype: This may arise from a read error, as a much more abundant clone is one base away. This chain joins TRBV28 and TRBJ2-4; 7 bases are a match to TRBD2. This CDR3 comprises 17 residues. Germline V gives CDR1 MDHEN, CDR2 SYDVKM. The CDR3 here is CAGSNAGGRLAKNIQYF. Written as DNA, the CDR3 is TGTGCCGGCAGCAATGCGGGCGGGAGATTAGCCAAAAACATTCAGTACTTC.

In its sample, this clonotype was seen a few times. The chain links TRBV5-1 to TRBJ2-1; 10 bases fit TRBD2. Germline V gene data show CDR1 as SGHRS and CDR2 as YFSETQ. CDR3 length: 15 residues. The V and J ends lost 3 bases and 7 bases, in that order; junction bases with no gene match: 7. This CDR3 reads CASSWELAGQNEQFF. CDR3 bases: TGCGCCAGCAGCTGGGAACTAGCGGGACAAAATGAGCAGTTCTTC.

Remarks on this clonotype: An end of the junction differs from the germline gene, which may be a read error. The chain recombines TRBV20-1 with TRBJ2-5; 9 bases fit TRBD1. This CDR3 contains 14 residues. CDR1 and CDR2 from the germline V gene are DFQATT and SNEGSKA (reference sequence). This CDR3 is CSARGGTGLNEQYF. The CDR3 coding sequence is TGCAGTGCGAGAGGCGGGACAGGGCTCAATGAGCAGTACTTC.

This clonotype was found many times. This chain uses TRBV7-8 with TRBJ2-7, with TRBD2 matching over 11 bases. V lost 6 bases, J lost 4 bases, and 8 bases stayed unmatched. CDR3 length equals 15 residues. CDR1 is SGHVS and CDR2 is FQNEAQ in the germline V gene. CDR3 residues: CASSPRTSGLYEQYF. CDR3 DNA sequence: TGTGCCAGCAGTCCCCGGACTAGCGGGCTGTACGAGCAGTACTTC.

This clonotype has only a few counts. The rearrangement joins TRBV24-1 to TRBJ2-1, with D perhaps matching TRBD1 or TRBD2 (5 bases each). The V gene's germline CDR1 is KGHDR and CDR2 SFDVKD. CDR3 length: 17 amino acids. Trimming removed 1 base at V and 7 bases at J, with 19 bases between. The CDR3 sequence is CATSDFPLGVRENEQFF. As DNA, the CDR3 is TGTGCCACCAGTGATTTTCCTTTGGGGGTCAGGGAGAATGAGCAGTTCTTC.

This clonotype showed up just a few times. The V call is TRBV27, the J call TRBJ2-7; a possible D gene is TRBD2 (7 bases). Trimming left V 3 bases short and J 3 bases short, with 15 bases between. Germline CDR1 MNHEY, CDR2 SMNVEV (reference sequence). The CDR3 loop spans 15 amino acids. CDR3 bases: TGTGCCAGCAGTTTCAGCGGGACAAGGAACTACGAGCAGTACTTC. Translated, it gives CASSFSGTRNYEQYF.

This clonotype was picked up a small number of times. The V call is TRBV4-1, the J call TRBJ2-1; the match to TRBD2 covers 16 bases. The CDR3 spans 17 residues. After removal of 3 bases from V and 10 bases from J, the junction contained 9 bases not matched to a gene. Looked up from germline, CDR1 is MGHRA and CDR2 is YSYEKL. The CDR3 DNA reads as TGCGCCAGCAGCCATCATGAGGGACTAGCGGGGGGGAACGAGCAGTTCTTC. It encodes CASSHHEGLAGGNEQFF.

With regard to this clonotype: The junction differs from germline at one of its ends, possibly a read error. This chain joins TRBV12-3 or TRBV12-4 and TRBJ2-7; 11 bases fit TRBD2. This CDR3 contains 15 residues. CDR3 region: CARSYKGLAGYEQYF. The CDR3 region has the DNA TGTGCCCGCAGCTACAAAGGACTAGCGGGCTACGAGCAGTACTTC.